This T cell receptor beta chain was obtained from a study of cytomegalovirus exposure and HLA in healthy donors. Study-wide results and limits: There were some 150 TCR beta chains listed as cytomegalovirus-associated. In vitro, a few CMV-associated chains proved specific for CMV antigens. The finding came from a later analysis; first-cohort TCR clusters tended to co-occur in the approximately 120 validation repertoires.

The donors belonged to the approximately 110-subject validation cohort, separate from the 666-subject first cohort. The CDR3 length is 16 residues. Germline-derived CDR1 and CDR2 are MGHRA and YSYEKL. V dropped 3 bases and J dropped 7; count of bases not matched to a gene: 8. This clone has only one observation. Antigen unknown. Profiled with immunoSEQ multiplex PCR; TCRdb holds only in-frame clones, not every one. This table has about 130,000 clones, almost 90% appearing once. The sequence was collected from a man in his thirties or forties in good health and CMV-seronegative. Sequencing was carried out using PBMCs. This chain uses TRBV4-1 with TRBJ1-4; 10 positions agree with TRBD1. The chain's CDR3 is CASSQAIGQGVEKLFF. The CDR3, as DNA: TGCGCCAGCAGCCAGGCCATAGGACAGGGGGTTGAAAAACTGTTTTTT.